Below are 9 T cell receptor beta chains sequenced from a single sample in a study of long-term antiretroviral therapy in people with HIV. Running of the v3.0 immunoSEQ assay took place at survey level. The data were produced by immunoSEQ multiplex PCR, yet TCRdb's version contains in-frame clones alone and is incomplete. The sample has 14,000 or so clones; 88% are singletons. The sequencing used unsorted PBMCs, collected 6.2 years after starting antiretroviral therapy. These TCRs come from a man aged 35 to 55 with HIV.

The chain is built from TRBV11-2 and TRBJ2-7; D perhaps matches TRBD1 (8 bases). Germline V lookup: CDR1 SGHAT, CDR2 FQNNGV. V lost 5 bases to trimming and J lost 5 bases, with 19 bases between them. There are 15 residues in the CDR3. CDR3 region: CASSTGGREIDEQYF. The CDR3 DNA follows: TGTGCCAGCAGCACAGGGGGGCGGGAGATCGACGAGCAGTACTTC.

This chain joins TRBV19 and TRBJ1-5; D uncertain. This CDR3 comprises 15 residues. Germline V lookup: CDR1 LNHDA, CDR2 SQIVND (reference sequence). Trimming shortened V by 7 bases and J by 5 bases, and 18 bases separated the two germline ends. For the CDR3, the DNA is TGTGCCAGTATGGCGGGTAGCCGGTCAGATCAGCCCCAGCATTTT. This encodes CASMAGSRSDQPQHF.

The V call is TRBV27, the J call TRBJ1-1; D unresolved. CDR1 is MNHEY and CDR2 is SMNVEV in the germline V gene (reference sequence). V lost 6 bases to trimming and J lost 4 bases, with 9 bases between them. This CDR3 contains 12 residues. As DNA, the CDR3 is TGTGCCAGCAGCTTTGATCGCACTGAAGCTTTCTTT. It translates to CASSFDRTEAFF.

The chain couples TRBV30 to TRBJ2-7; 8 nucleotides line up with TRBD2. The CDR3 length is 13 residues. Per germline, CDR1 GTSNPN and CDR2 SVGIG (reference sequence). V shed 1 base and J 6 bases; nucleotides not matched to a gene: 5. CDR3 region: CAWSAGTSAEQYF. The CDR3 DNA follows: TGTGCCTGGAGTGCTGGGACTAGTGCCGAGCAGTACTTC.

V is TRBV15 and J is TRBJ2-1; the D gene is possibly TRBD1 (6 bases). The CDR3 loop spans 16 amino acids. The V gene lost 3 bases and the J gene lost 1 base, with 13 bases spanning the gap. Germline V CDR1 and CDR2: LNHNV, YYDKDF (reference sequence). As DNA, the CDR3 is TGTGCCACCAGCAGTCGAGACAGGAGATCCTACAATGAGCAGTTCTTC. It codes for CATSSRDRRSYNEQFF.

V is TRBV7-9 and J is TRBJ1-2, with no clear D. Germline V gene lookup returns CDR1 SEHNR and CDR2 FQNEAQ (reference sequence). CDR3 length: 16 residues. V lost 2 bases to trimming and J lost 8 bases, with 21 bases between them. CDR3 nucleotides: TGTGCCAGCAGCTTAATACCGTCAGACATCACTGGAGGCTACACCTTC. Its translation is CASSLIPSDITGGYTF. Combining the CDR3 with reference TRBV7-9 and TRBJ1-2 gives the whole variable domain DTGVSQNPRHKITKRGQNVTFRCDPISEHNRLYWYRQTLGQGPEFLTYFQNEAQLEKSRLLSDRFSAERPKGSFSTLEIQRTEQGDSAMYLCASSLIPSDITGGYTFGSGTRLTVV.

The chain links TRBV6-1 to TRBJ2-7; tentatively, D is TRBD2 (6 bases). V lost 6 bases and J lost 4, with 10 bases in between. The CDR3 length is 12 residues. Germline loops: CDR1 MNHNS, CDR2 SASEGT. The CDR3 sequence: CASREGLYEQYF. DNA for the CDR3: TGTGCCAGCAGGGAGGGCCTGTACGAGCAGTACTTC.

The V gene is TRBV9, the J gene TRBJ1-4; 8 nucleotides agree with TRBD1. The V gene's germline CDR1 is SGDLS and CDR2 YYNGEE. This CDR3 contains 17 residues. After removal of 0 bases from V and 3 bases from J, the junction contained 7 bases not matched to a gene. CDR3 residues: CASSVGQGALSNEKLFF. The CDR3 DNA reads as TGTGCCAGCAGCGTAGGTCAGGGGGCGCTTTCTAATGAAAAACTGTTTTTT.

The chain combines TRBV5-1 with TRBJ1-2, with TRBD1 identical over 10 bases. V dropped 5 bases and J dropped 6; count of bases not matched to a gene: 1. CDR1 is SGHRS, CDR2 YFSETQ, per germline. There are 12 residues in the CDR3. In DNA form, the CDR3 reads TGCGCCAGCAGGACAGGGGGCGATGGCTACACCTTC. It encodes CASRTGGDGYTF.